Listed below are T cell receptor beta chains from one sample, sequenced in a study of PD-1 blockade in classical Hodgkin lymphoma. Measured with immunoSEQ multiplex PCR; TCRdb has only the in-frame clones, and not every one. The sample has around 25,000 clones, roughly 90% seen once. The sample in question was peripheral blood mononuclear cells (PBMCs), obtained before the fourth cycle of nivolumab. Source of these receptors: a human donor with classical Hodgkin lymphoma. Both conserved end residues are part of each CDR3. D genes are given only for firm matches. Size is omitted from some rows. Given values are once, few, many or a class for expanded clones.

j_call: TRBJ1-3; d_call: -; v_call: TRBV7-6; clone_size: once; cdr3_aa: CASSLEGNTIYF; cdr3_nt: TGTGCCAGCAGCTTAGAGGGAAACACCATATATTTT
j_call: TRBJ2-3; d_call: TRBD2; v_call: TRBV7-9; clone_size: -; cdr3_aa: CASSLGGSADTQYF; cdr3_nt: TGTGCCAGCAGCTTAGGCGGGAGCGCAGATACGCAGTATTTT
j_call: TRBJ1-2; d_call: TRBD1; v_call: TRBV6-1; clone_size: -; cdr3_aa: CASSNTGGGGYTF; cdr3_nt: TGTGCCAGCAGCAATACAGGGGGTGGGGGCTACACCTTC
j_call: TRBJ2-7; d_call: -; v_call: TRBV4-2; clone_size: once; cdr3_aa: CASSHPGTSFEQYF; cdr3_nt: TGTGCCAGCAGCCACCCCGGGACCTCTTTCGAGCAGTACTTC
j_call: TRBJ2-7; d_call: TRBD1; v_call: TRBV4-1; clone_size: -; cdr3_aa: CASSQEGTGRYYEQYF; cdr3_nt: TGCGCCAGCAGTCAGGAAGGGACAGGTAGATACTACGAGCAGTACTTC
j_call: TRBJ2-3; d_call: -; v_call: TRBV29-1; clone_size: -; cdr3_aa: CSVELASSTDTQYF; cdr3_nt: TGCAGCGTTGAACTGGCTTCTAGCACAGATACGCAGTATTTT
j_call: TRBJ1-2; d_call: -; v_call: TRBV5-5; clone_size: -; cdr3_aa: CASSLVGGVGYTF; cdr3_nt: TGTGCCAGCAGCTTGGTCGGGGGCGTAGGCTACACCTTC
j_call: TRBJ1-2; d_call: -; v_call: TRBV9; clone_size: -; cdr3_aa: CASSGQGTGGYTF; cdr3_nt: TGTGCCAGCAGCGGCCAGGGAACCGGGGGCTACACCTTC
j_call: TRBJ2-7; d_call: TRBD1; v_call: TRBV7-2; clone_size: -; cdr3_aa: CASSPRDRAYSYEQYF; cdr3_nt: TGTGCCAGCAGTCCCCGAGACAGGGCGTACTCCTACGAGCAGTACTTC
j_call: TRBJ2-6; d_call: -; v_call: TRBV5-1; clone_size: -; cdr3_aa: CASSLVGGSGANVLTF; cdr3_nt: TGCGCCAGCAGCTTGGTAGGGGGGTCTGGGGCCAACGTCCTGACTTTC
j_call: TRBJ2-7; d_call: TRBD2; v_call: TRBV5-1; clone_size: -; cdr3_aa: CASSLWVRPAGGLHEQYF; cdr3_nt: TGCGCCAGCAGCTTGTGGGTGCGGCCAGCGGGGGGGCTTCACGAGCAGTACTTC
j_call: TRBJ2-5; d_call: TRBD1; v_call: TRBV5-4; clone_size: -; cdr3_aa: CASSLDRGVETQYF; cdr3_nt: TGTGCCAGCAGCTTGGACAGGGGGGTAGAGACCCAGTACTTC
j_call: TRBJ1-2; d_call: -; v_call: TRBV19; clone_size: -; cdr3_aa: CASSPGGYGYTF; cdr3_nt: TGTGCCAGTAGTCCTGGGGGCTATGGCTACACCTTC
j_call: TRBJ2-5; d_call: -; v_call: TRBV5-8; clone_size: -; cdr3_aa: CASSLEAGRETQYF; cdr3_nt: TGTGCCAGCAGCTTGGAGGCGGGAAGGGAGACCCAGTACTTC
j_call: TRBJ2-1; d_call: TRBD2; v_call: TRBV7-3; clone_size: -; cdr3_aa: CASSPSSGGRNNEQFF; cdr3_nt: TGTGCCAGCAGCCCCTCAAGCGGGGGGAGAAACAATGAGCAGTTCTTC
j_call: TRBJ1-6; d_call: -; v_call: TRBV5-1; clone_size: -; cdr3_aa: CASGRDLNSPLHF; cdr3_nt: TGCGCCAGCGGCCGGGACTTAAATTCACCCCTCCACTTT